The clone carrying this T cell receptor beta chain has a handful of counts. This record comes from a study of blood T cell repertoires in COVID-19. Study-level background: Samples came from the United States, Italy and Spain, spanning acute and convalescent COVID-19.

Original processing notes: Scientists estimated how many nucleated cells there were by amplifying reference gene primers. The assay was immunoSEQ multiplex PCR, and TCRdb's table has in-frame clones only and misses some. V, J and clone size are taken as reported in that table, and D and trimming were inferred from the DNA itself. The data hold some 240,000 clones, with 85% observed a single time. The sequencing input was peripheral blood. The TCR originated in a woman in her seventies with COVID-19, enrolled during active disease.

For the CDR3, the DNA is TGCAGTGCTAGTGCTAGCGGGGAGGCCGGGGAGCTGTTTTTT. Translation: CSASASGEAGELFF. The gene calls are TRBV20-1 and TRBJ2-2; 9 bases are shared with TRBD2. V gave up 3 bases and J gave up 6 bases; unmatched junction bases: 5. The germline CDR1 and CDR2 sequences are DFQATT and SNEGSKA (reference sequence). The CDR3 has 14 amino acids.